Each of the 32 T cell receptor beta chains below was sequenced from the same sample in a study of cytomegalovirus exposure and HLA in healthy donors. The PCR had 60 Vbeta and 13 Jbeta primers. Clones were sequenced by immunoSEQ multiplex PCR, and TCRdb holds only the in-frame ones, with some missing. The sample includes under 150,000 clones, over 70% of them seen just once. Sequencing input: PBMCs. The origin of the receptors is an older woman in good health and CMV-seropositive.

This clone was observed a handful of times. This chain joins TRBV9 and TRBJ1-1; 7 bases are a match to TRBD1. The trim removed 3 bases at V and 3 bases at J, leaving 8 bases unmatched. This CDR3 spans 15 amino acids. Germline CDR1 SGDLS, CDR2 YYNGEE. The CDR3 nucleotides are TGTGCCAGCAGCGCCGGACATGGGACAGACACTGAAGCTTTCTTT. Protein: CASSAGHGTDTEAFF.

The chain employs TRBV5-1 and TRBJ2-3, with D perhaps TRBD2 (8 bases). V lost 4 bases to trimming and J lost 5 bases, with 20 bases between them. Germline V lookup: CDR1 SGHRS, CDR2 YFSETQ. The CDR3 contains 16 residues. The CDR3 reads CASSTPTGSGGDTQYF. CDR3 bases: TGCGCCAGCAGCACCCCGACAGGGAGCGGGGGAGATACGCAGTATTTT.

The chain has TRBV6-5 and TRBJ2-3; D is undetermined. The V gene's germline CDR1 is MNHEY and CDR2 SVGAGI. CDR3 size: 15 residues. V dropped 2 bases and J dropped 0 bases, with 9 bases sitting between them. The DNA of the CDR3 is TGTGCCAGCAGTTACCAGTGGGCTAGCACAGATACGCAGTATTTT. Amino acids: CASSYQWASTDTQYF.

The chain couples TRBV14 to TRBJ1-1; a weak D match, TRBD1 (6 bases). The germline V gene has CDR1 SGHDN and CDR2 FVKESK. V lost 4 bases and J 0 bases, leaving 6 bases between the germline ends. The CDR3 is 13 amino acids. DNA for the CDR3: TGTGCCAGCAGCCGACAGGTGAACACTGAAGCTTTCTTT. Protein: CASSRQVNTEAFF.

In DNA form, the CDR3 reads TGTGCCAGCAGTTACACGACAGGGAACTATGGCTACACCTTC. Its translation: CASSYTTGNYGYTF. The chain combines TRBV6-6 with TRBJ1-2; 7 bases match TRBD1. Germline trimming cut 2 bases from V and 2 bases from J; bases unmatched to any gene: 2. The germline gives CDR1 MNHNY, CDR2 SVGAGI (reference sequence). This CDR3 region has 14 residues.

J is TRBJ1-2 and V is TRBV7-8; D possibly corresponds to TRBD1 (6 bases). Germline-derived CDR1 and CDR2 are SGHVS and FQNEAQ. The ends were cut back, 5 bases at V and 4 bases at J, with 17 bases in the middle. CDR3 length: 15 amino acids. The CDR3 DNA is TGTGCCAGCAGCGCCTTTCAGGGGCCCTCCTATGGCTACACCTTC. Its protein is CASSAFQGPSYGYTF.

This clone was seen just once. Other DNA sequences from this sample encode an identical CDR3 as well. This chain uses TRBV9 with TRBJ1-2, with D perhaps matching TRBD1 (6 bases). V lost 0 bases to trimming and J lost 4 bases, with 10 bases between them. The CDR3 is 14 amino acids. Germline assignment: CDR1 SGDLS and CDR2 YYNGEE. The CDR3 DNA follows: TGTGCCAGCAGCGTAGGGCAGGGGTCCTATGGCTACACCTTC. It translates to CASSVGQGSYGYTF.

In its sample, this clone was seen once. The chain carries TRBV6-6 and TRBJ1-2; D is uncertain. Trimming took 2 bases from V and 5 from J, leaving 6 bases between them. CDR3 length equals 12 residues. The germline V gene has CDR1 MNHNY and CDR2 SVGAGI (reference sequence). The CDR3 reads CASSYLQYGYTF. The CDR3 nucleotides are TGTGCCAGCAGTTACCTACAGTATGGCTACACCTTC.

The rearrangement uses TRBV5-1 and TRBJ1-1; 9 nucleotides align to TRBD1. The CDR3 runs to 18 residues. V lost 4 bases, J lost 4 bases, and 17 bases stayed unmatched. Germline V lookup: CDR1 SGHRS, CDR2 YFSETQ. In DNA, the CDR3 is TGCGCCAGCAGCGTACTTATTAGGGGACAGGGATTGGGCACTGAAGCTTTCTTT. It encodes CASSVLIRGQGLGTEAFF.

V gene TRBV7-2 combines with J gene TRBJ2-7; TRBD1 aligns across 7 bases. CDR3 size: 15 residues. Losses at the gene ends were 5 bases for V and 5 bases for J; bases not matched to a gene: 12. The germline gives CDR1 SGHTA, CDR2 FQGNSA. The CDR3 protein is CASSSDRASMNEQYF. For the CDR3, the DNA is TGTGCCAGCAGCAGTGACAGGGCGTCAATGAACGAGCAGTACTTC.

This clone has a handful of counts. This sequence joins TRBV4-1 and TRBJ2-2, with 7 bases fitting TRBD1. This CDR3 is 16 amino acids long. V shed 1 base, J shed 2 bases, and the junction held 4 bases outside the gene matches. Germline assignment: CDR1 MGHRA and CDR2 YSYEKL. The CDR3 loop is CASSQGQGRNTGELFF. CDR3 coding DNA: TGCGCCAGCAGCCAAGGACAGGGAAGAAACACCGGGGAGCTGTTTTTT.

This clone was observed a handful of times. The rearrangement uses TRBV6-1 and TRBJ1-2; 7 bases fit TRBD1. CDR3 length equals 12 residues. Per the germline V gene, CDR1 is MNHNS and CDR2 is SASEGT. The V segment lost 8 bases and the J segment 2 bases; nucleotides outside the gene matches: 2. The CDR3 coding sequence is TGTGCCAGCCCGGGACAGAACTATGGCTACACCTTC. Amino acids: CASPGQNYGYTF.

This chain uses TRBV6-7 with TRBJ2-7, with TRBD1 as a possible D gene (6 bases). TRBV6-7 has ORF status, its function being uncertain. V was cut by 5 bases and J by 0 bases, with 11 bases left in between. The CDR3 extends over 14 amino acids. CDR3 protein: CASSLRDTSYEQYF. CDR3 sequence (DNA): TGTGCCAGCAGTCTACGGGACACCTCCTACGAGCAGTACTTC.

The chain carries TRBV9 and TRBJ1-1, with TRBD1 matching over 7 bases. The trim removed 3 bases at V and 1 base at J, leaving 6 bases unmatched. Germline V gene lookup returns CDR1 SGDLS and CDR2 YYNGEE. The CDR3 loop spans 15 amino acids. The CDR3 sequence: CASSASGQPNTEAFF. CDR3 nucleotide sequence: TGTGCCAGCAGCGCATCGGGACAGCCGAACACTGAAGCTTTCTTT.

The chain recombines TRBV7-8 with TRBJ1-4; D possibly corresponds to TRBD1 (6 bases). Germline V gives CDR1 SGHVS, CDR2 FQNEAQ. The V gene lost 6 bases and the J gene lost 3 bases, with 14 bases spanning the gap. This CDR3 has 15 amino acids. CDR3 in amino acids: CASRTDRPSNEKLFF. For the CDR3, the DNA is TGTGCCAGCAGAACCGACAGGCCCTCTAATGAAAAACTGTTTTTT.

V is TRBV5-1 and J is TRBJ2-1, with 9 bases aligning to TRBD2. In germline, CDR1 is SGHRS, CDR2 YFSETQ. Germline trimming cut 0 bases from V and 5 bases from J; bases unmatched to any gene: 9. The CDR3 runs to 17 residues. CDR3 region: CASSLASGAGGHNEQFF. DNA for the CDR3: TGCGCCAGCAGCTTGGCCAGTGGAGCGGGGGGCCACAATGAGCAGTTCTTC. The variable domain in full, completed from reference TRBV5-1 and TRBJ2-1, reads KAGVTQTPRYLIKTRGQQVTLSCSPISGHRSVSWYQQTPGQGLQFLFEYFSETQRNKGNFPGRFSGRQFSNSRSEMNVSTLELGDSALYLCASSLASGAGGHNEQFFGPGTRLTVL.

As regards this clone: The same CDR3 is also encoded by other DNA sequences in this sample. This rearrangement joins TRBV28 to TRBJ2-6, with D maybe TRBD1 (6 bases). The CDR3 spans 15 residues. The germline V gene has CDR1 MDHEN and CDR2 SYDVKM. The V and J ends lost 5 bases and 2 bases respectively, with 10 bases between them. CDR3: CASSPTGPGANVLTF. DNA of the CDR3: TGTGCCAGCAGTCCGACAGGTCCTGGGGCCAACGTCCTGACTTTC.

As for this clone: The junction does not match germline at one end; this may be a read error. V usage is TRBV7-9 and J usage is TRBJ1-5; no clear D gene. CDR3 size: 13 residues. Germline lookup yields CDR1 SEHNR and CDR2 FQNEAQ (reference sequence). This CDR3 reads CSSSLAEMSPQHF. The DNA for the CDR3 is TGTTCCAGCAGCTTAGCTGAGATGTCGCCCCAGCATTTT. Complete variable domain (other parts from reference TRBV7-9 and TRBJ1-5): DTGVSQNPRHKITKRGQNVTFRCDPISEHNRLYWYRQTLGQGPEFLTYFQNEAQLEKSRLLSDRFSAERPKGSFSTLEIQRTEQGDSAMYLCSSSLAEMSPQHFGDGTRLSIL.

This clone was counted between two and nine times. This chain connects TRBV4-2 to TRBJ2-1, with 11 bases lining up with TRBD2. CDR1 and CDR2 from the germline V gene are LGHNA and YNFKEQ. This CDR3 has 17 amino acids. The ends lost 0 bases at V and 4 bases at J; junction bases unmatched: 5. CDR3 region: CASSQEEWTSGYNEQFF. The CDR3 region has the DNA TGTGCCAGCAGCCAAGAAGAATGGACTAGCGGGTACAATGAGCAGTTCTTC.

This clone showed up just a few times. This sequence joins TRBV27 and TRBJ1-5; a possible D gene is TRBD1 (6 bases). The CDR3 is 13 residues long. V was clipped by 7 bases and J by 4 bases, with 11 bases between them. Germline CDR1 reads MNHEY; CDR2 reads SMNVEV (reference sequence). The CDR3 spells CASTVDRNQPQHF. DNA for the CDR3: TGTGCCAGCACCGTGGACAGAAATCAGCCCCAGCATTTT.

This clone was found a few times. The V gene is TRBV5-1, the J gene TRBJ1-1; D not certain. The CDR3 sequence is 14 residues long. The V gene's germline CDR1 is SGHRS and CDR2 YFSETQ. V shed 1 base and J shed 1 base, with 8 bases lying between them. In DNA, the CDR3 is TGCGCCAGCAGCTTGCAGGTTGAGAACACTGAAGCTTTCTTT. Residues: CASSLQVENTEAFF.

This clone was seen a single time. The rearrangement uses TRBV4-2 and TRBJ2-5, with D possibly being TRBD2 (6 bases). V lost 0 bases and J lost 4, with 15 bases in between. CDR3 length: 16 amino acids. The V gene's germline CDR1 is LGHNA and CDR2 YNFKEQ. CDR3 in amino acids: CASSQDQASVGETQYF. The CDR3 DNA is TGTGCCAGCAGCCAAGATCAAGCTAGCGTTGGAGAGACCCAGTACTTC.

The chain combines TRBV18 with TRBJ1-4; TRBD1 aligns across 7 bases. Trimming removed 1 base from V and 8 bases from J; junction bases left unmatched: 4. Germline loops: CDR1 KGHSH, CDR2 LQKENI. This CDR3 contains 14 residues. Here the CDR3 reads CASSPLGGQEKLFF. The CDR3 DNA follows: TGTGCCAGCTCACCACTTGGGGGACAGGAAAAACTGTTTTTT. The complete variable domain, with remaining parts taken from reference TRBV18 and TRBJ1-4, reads NAGVMQNPRHLVRRRGQEARLRCSPMKGHSHVYWYRQLPEEGLKFMVYLQKENIIDESGMPKERFSAEFPKEGPSILRIQQVVRGDSAAYFCASSPLGGQEKLFFGSGTQLSVL.

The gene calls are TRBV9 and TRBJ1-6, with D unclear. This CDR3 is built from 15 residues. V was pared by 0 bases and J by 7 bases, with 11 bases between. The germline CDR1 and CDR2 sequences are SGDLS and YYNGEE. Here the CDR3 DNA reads TGTGCCAGCAGCGTAGAGCCTCCGGGGAATTCACCCCTCCACTTT. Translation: CASSVEPPGNSPLHF. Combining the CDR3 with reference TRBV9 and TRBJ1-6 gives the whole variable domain DSGVTQTPKHLITATGQRVTLRCSPRSGDLSVYWYQQSLDQGLQFLIQYYNGEERAKGNILERFSAQQFPDLHSELNLSSLELGDSALYFCASSVEPPGNSPLHFGNGTRLTVT.

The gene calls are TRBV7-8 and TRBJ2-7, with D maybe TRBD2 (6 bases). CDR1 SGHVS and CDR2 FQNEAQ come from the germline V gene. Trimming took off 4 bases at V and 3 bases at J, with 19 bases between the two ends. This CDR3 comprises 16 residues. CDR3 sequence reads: CASSSPAGRIYYEQYF. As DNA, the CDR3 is TGTGCCAGCAGCTCACCCGCGGGACGTATTTACTACGAGCAGTACTTC.

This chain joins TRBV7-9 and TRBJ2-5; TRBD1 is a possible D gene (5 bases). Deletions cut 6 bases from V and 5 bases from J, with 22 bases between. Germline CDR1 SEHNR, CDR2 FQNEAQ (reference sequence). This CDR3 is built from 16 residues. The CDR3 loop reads CASRGATAREGETQYF. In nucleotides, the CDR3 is TGTGCCAGCAGGGGTGCCACGGCCAGGGAAGGCGAGACCCAGTACTTC.

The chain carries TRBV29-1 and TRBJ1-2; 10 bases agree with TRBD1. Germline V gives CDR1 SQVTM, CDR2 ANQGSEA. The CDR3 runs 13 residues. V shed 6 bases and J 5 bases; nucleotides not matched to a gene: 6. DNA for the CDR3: TGCAGCGTGGGGGACAGGGGCGGATATGGCTACACCTTC. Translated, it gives CSVGDRGGYGYTF.

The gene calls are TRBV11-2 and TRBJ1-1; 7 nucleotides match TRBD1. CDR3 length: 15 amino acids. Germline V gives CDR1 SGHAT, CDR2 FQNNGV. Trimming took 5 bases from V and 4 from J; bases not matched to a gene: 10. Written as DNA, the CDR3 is TGTGCCAGCAGCCTCACAGGGGCCGGAGCCACTGAAGCTTTCTTT. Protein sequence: CASSLTGAGATEAFF. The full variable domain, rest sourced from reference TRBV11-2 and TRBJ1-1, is EAGVAQSPRYKIIEKRQSVAFWCNPISGHATLYWYQQILGQGPKLLIQFQNNGVVDDSQLPKDRFSAERLKGVDSTLKIQPAKLEDSAVYLCASSLTGAGATEAFFGQGTRLTVV.

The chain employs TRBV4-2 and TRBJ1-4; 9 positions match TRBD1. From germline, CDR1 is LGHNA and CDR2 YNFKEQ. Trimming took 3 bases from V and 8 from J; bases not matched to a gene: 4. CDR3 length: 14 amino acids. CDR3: CASSQDRGGEKLFF. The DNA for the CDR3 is TGTGCCAGCAGCCAGGACAGGGGTGGCGAAAAACTGTTTTTT.

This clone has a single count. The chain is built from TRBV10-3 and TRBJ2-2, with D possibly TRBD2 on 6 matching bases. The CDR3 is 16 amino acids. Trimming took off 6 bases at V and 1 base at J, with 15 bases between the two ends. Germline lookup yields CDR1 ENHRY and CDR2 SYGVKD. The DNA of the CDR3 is TGTGCCATCAGCCCCCAGGAGGGTTTGAACACCGGGGAGCTGTTTTTT. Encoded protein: CAISPQEGLNTGELFF.

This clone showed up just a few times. For the CDR3, the DNA is TGTGCCAGCAGCCAAACAGGGGGCTACGAGCAGTACTTC. Its protein is CASSQTGGYEQYF. The chain uses TRBV7-6 and TRBJ2-5, with 8 bases lining up with TRBD1. The assigned J gene may be wrong: the sequence end matches TRBJ2-7 better. CDR3 length: 13 amino acids. Per germline, CDR1 SGHVS and CDR2 FNYEAQ.

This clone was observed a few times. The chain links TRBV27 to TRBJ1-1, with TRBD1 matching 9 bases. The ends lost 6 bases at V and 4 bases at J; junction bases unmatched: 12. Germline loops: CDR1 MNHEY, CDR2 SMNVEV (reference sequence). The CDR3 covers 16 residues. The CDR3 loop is CASRNGGTGPGTEAFF. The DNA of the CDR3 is TGTGCCAGCAGAAATGGGGGGACAGGGCCCGGCACTGAAGCTTTCTTT.